This TCR beta chain appears in the sequencing data of a study of cytomegalovirus exposure and HLA in healthy donors. General observations from the study: A prior analysis recorded that most TCR beta V segments were productive about 87% or about 30% of the time. Analysis was performed later, and it showed HLA-associated TCR beta chains to be more clonally expanded than equally common others.

Details on this clone: What it binds is unknown.

Use of 60 Vbeta and 13 Jbeta primers characterized the PCR. Assay: immunoSEQ multiplex PCR; the TCRdb copy retains only in-frame clones and omits some. This table holds roughly 100,000 clones, around four fifths found once. The ends were cut back, 1 base at V and 5 bases at J, with 8 bases in the middle. The CDR3 sequence is 13 residues long. Germline V gives CDR1 SGHVS, CDR2 FNYEAQ. This rearrangement joins TRBV7-6 to TRBJ1-1; D gene ambiguous. The clonotype originates from a man aged 35 to 55 in good health and CMV-seronegative. Sequenced: PBMCs. CDR3 in DNA: TGTGCCAGCAGCTTAGGGGCAGAAACTGAAGCTTTCTTT. It specifies CASSLGAETEAFF.